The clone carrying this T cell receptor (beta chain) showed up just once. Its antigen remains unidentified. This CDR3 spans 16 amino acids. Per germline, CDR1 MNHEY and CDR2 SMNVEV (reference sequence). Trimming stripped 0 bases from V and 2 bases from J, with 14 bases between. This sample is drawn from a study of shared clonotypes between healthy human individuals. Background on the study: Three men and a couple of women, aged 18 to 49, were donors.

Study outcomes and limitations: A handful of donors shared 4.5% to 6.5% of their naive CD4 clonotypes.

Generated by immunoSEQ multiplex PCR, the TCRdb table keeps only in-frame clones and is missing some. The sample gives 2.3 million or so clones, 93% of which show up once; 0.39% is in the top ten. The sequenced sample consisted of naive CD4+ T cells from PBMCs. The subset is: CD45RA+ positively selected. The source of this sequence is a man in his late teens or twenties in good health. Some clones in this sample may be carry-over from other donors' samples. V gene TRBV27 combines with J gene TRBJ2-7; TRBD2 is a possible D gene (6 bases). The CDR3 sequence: CASSLSDPGVTYEQYF. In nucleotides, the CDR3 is TGTGCCAGCAGTTTATCGGACCCGGGAGTCACCTACGAGCAGTACTTC.